Below, 32 T cell receptor beta chains from the same sample are listed, as sequenced in a study of T cells in Graves' hyperthyroidism and ophthalmopathy. RNA transcripts provided the source from which TCR beta CDR3 regions were amplified. When the TCR CDR3 underwent first-round RT-PCR, the HTBI primer set was used. TCRdb reanalysed the multiplex PCR reads using MiXCR and keeps one entry per CDR3 protein. The sample includes some 800,000 distinct CDR3 sequences, 35% to 40% of them seen just once. The sequenced material came from blood. The receptors here all came from a man younger than 35 with Graves' hyperthyroidism.

With regard to this clonotype: This could be a read error, since a much larger clone is one nucleotide away. This chain links TRBV2 with TRBJ1-2; D gene uncertain. CDR1 is SNHLY, CDR2 FYNNEI, per germline. This CDR3 has 15 residues. CDR3 DNA sequence: TGTGCCAGCAGTGAATTCTACGGATCCAACTATGGCTACGCCTTC. Its protein is CASSEFYGSNYGYAF.

This chain connects TRBV12-3 or TRBV12-4 to TRBJ1-5; D not certain. CDR3 size: 14 residues. Trimming took 3 bases from V and 7 from J, leaving 13 bases between them. The CDR3 region is CASSFQGSSQPQHF. CDR3 sequence (DNA): TGTGCCAGCAGTTTTCAAGGTAGTTCCCAGCCCCAGCATTTT.

Only a few counts were recorded for this clonotype. The rearrangement uses TRBV25-1 and TRBJ1-4; the match to TRBD1 covers 9 bases. Unmatched junction bases numbered 10, after V lost 6 bases and J lost 8 bases. The CDR3 extends over 15 amino acids. CDR1 and CDR2 from the germline V gene are MGHDK and SYGVNS. This CDR3 is CASSHEQGAWEKLFF. In DNA form, the CDR3 reads TGTGCCAGCAGCCATGAACAGGGGGCCTGGGAAAAACTGTTTTTT.

The sample holds a few counts of this clonotype. The chain recombines TRBV7-9 with TRBJ2-7, with TRBD1 identical over 7 bases. With 1 base clipped from V and 3 bases from J, the junction kept 6 bases outside the gene matches. The V gene's germline CDR1 is SEHNR and CDR2 FQNEAQ (reference sequence). CDR3 length: 15 residues. DNA for the CDR3: TGTGCCAGCAGCTTAGTGGACAGGAGCCTCTACGAGCAGTACTTC. Translation gives CASSLVDRSLYEQYF. The full variable domain, with the rest looked up from reference TRBV7-9 and TRBJ2-7, is DTGVSQNPRHKITKRGQNVTFRCDPISEHNRLYWYRQTLGQGPEFLTYFQNEAQLEKSRLLSDRFSAERPKGSFSTLEIQRTEQGDSAMYLCASSLVDRSLYEQYFGPGTRLTVT.

The sample holds a few counts of this clonotype. The rearrangement joins TRBV4-2 to TRBJ2-7, with TRBD2 matching 9 bases. Germline-derived CDR1 and CDR2 are LGHNA and YNFKEQ. This CDR3 has 16 residues. The ends lost 0 bases at V and 6 bases at J; junction bases unmatched: 9. The CDR3 reads CASSQEEASGIGEQYF. CDR3 bases: TGTGCCAGCAGCCAAGAGGAGGCTAGCGGGATTGGCGAGCAGTACTTC.

Many counts were recorded for this clonotype. J is TRBJ1-5 and V is TRBV7-2; 10 bases agree with TRBD1. This CDR3 has 16 amino acids. Germline V gene sequence: CDR1 SGHTA, CDR2 FQGNSA. Trimming at V came to 5 bases and at J to 2 bases, leaving 6 bases not matched to a gene. CDR3 nucleotide sequence: TGTGCCAGCAGCCCGGTCGGGACAGGGGGCAATCAGCCCCAGCATTTT. Translating it yields CASSPVGTGGNQPQHF.

The CDR3: CASSQGPPVKETQYF. The DNA for the CDR3 is TGTGCCAGCAGCCAGGGACCCCCCGTGAAGGAGACCCAGTACTTC. The chain employs TRBV7-3 and TRBJ2-5; D tentatively fits TRBD1 or TRBD2 (5 bases each). CDR3 length: 15 amino acids. V was pared by 5 bases and J by 5 bases, with 18 bases between. CDR1 is SGHTA, CDR2 FQGTGA, per germline.

The chain recombines TRBV29-1 with TRBJ1-2, with 12 nucleotides matching TRBD1. CDR3 length: 15 amino acids. Germline trimming cut 4 bases from V and 3 bases from J; bases unmatched to any gene: 6. CDR1 is SQVTM, CDR2 ANQGSEA, per germline. CDR3 sequence: CSVGAGDRGHYGYTF. CDR3 coding DNA: TGCAGCGTTGGAGCGGGGGACAGGGGGCACTATGGCTACACCTTC.

This clonotype was counted between two and nine times. This chain uses TRBV19 with TRBJ1-5; 11 bases map to TRBD1. The CDR3 runs 15 residues. After removal of 7 bases from V and 6 bases from J, the junction contained 8 bases not matched to a gene. Germline assignment: CDR1 LNHDA and CDR2 SQIVND (reference sequence). The CDR3 nucleotides read TGTGCCAGTATCCCCGGGACAGGGGGGAGTCAGCCCCAGCATTTT. The encoded protein is CASIPGTGGSQPQHF.

This chain joins TRBV11-1 and TRBJ2-5; D is ambiguous. The germline V and J ends were trimmed by 1 base and 1 base, with 7 bases remaining between them. This CDR3 spans 14 amino acids. Germline V gene data show CDR1 as SGHAT and CDR2 as FQDESV (reference sequence). CDR3 region: CASSLGSRQETQYF. The CDR3 coding sequence is TGTGCCAGCAGCTTAGGCTCCCGCCAAGAGACCCAGTACTTC. Full variable domain (remainder filled in from reference TRBV11-1 and TRBJ2-5): EAEVAQSPRYKITEKSQAVAFWCDPISGHATLYWYRQILGQGPELLVQFQDESVVDDSQLPKDRFSAERLKGVDSTLKIQPAELGDSAMYLCASSLGSRQETQYFGPGTRLLVL.

This rearrangement joins TRBV2 to TRBJ2-7, with D possibly being TRBD1 or TRBD2 (5 bases each). The V and J ends lost 5 bases and 2 bases respectively, with 16 bases between them. CDR1 SNHLY and CDR2 FYNNEI come from the germline V gene. This CDR3 region has 15 residues. The chain's CDR3 is CASSYGAAETYEQYF. The CDR3 bases are TGTGCCAGCAGTTACGGGGCAGCCGAGACCTACGAGCAGTACTTC.

This clonotype has ten or more counts. This rearrangement joins TRBV20-1 to TRBJ1-1; possibly TRBD1 for D (6 bases). Germline CDR1 reads DFQATT; CDR2 reads SNEGSKA (reference sequence). With 3 bases removed from V and 6 bases from J, the gap between germline ends came to 8 bases. The CDR3 runs 11 residues. CDR3 in DNA: TGCAGTGCTAGGGACAGCCCTGAAGCTTTCTTT. Protein: CSARDSPEAFF.

The rearrangement uses TRBV2 and TRBJ1-5; D is possibly TRBD1 (5 bases). The V end lost 5 bases, the J end lost 7 bases, and 21 bases lay between the germline ends. Germline CDR1 is SNHLY and CDR2 is FYNNEI. The CDR3 loop spans 16 amino acids. CDR3 protein: CASSLSPPGYGQPQHF. The CDR3 nucleotides are TGTGCCAGCAGTTTATCACCCCCAGGGTATGGGCAGCCCCAGCATTTT.

This clonotype was counted many times. The chain combines TRBV10-2 with TRBJ2-2, with D possibly TRBD1 on 6 matching bases. The ends were cut back, 3 bases at V and 3 bases at J, with 11 bases in the middle. From germline, CDR1 is WSHSY and CDR2 SAAADI. The CDR3 has 15 amino acids. CDR3 amino acids: CASSEGRGDTGELFF. As DNA, the CDR3 is TGCGCCAGCAGTGAAGGCAGGGGTGACACCGGGGAGCTGTTTTTT.

The DNA for the CDR3 is TGCGCCAGCAGCCAAATGGACCGAGGCTACACCTTC. This sequence encodes CASSQMDRGYTF. V is TRBV4-1 and J is TRBJ1-2; D remains ambiguous. CDR3 length: 12 residues. CDR1 is MGHRA and CDR2 is YSYEKL in the germline V gene. Trimming took off 2 bases at V and 8 bases at J, with 9 bases between the two ends.

This clonotype was detected only a few times. The J gene is TRBJ1-1, the V gene TRBV9; 9 bases are shared with TRBD1. Germline CDR1 SGDLS, CDR2 YYNGEE. The CDR3 covers 13 residues. V lost 3 bases, J lost 6 bases, and 3 bases stayed unmatched. DNA for the CDR3: TGTGCCAGCAGCGCCTGGACAGGGGCTGAAGCTTTCTTT. Protein: CASSAWTGAEAFF.

The chain joins TRBV20-1 to TRBJ1-2; 8 positions match TRBD1. There are 14 residues in the CDR3. V gave up 1 base and J gave up 5 bases; unmatched junction bases: 6. CDR1 and CDR2 from the germline V gene are DFQATT and SNEGSKA (reference sequence). CDR3 sequence: CSARVSGGRYGYTF. As DNA, the CDR3 is TGCAGTGCTAGAGTCTCAGGGGGCCGATATGGCTACACCTTC.

With respect to this clonotype: Relative to the germline gene, one junction end is altered; a read error may explain this. This rearrangement joins TRBV10-2 to TRBJ1-1; no definite D call. Germline assignment: CDR1 WSHSY and CDR2 SAAADI. The CDR3 runs to 9 residues. The DNA of the CDR3 is TGTGCCACCGGGACTGAAGCTTTCTTT. Residues: CATGTEAFF.

Points on this clonotype: The junction shows a germline mismatch at one end, possibly a read error. The V gene is TRBV5-4, the J gene TRBJ2-7, with D possibly being TRBD1 (6 bases). Germline lookup yields CDR1 SGHNT and CDR2 YYREEE (reference sequence). CDR3 size: 15 residues. CDR3 loop: CASSRRQVPTYEQYF. The CDR3 DNA reads as TGCGCCAGCAGCCGGCGACAGGTTCCAACCTACGAGCAGTACTTC.

The chain uses TRBV19 and TRBJ1-5; D might be TRBD1 (6 bases). Germline lookup yields CDR1 LNHDA and CDR2 SQIVND (reference sequence). Between the trimmed V and J ends, which lost 2 bases and 0 bases, there was a span of 14 bases. The CDR3 sequence is 17 residues long. The CDR3 region is CASSISPGAVSNQPQHF. For the CDR3, the DNA is TGTGCCAGTAGTATATCACCAGGGGCGGTTAGCAATCAGCCCCAGCATTTT.

This clonotype was recorded a few times. The chain has TRBV28 and TRBJ1-2; 9 positions agree with TRBD1. CDR1 is MDHEN, CDR2 SYDVKM, per germline. This CDR3 spans 14 amino acids. Unmatched junction bases numbered 8, after V lost 6 bases and J lost 6 bases. CDR3 coding DNA: TGTGCCAGCAGCTCCGTCCGACAGGGGGATGGCTACACCTTC. It codes for CASSSVRQGDGYTF.

The chain has TRBV2 and TRBJ2-7; either TRBD1 or TRBD2 may fit D (5 bases each). V was clipped by 3 bases and J by 3 bases, with 12 bases between them. CDR1 is SNHLY and CDR2 is FYNNEI in the germline V gene. This CDR3 is built from 14 residues. The CDR3 reads CASSEGPESYEQYF. CDR3 sequence (DNA): TGTGCCAGCAGTGAGGGACCTGAAAGCTACGAGCAGTACTTC.

CDR3: CASSVNSSGESTGELFF. The CDR3 DNA reads as TGTGCCAGCAGCGTCAACTCTAGCGGGGAGTCTACCGGGGAGCTGTTTTTT. The chain uses TRBV7-8 and TRBJ2-2, with TRBD2 identical over 9 bases. From germline, CDR1 is SGHVS and CDR2 FQNEAQ. V shed 5 bases, J shed 5 bases, and the junction held 12 bases outside the gene matches. The CDR3 runs to 17 residues.

The rearrangement uses TRBV29-1 and TRBJ2-6, with 8 bases identical to TRBD1. Germline V lookup: CDR1 SQVTM, CDR2 ANQGSEA. Germline trimming cut 7 bases from V and 7 bases from J; bases unmatched to any gene: 18. The CDR3 totals 17 residues. The CDR3 region has the DNA TGCAGCGCCCAGACAGGGGCGGTGGGGACTGAAGCCAACGTCCTGACTTTC. Amino acid sequence: CSAQTGAVGTEANVLTF.

CDR3 bases: TGCAGTGCTAGAGATGGGGGACTAGCGGGAGGTCCCCACGAGCAGTACTTC. As protein: CSARDGGLAGGPHEQYF. The chain joins TRBV20-1 to TRBJ2-7; 15 nucleotides match TRBD2. Germline CDR1 reads DFQATT; CDR2 reads SNEGSKA (reference sequence). With 0 bases clipped from V and 5 bases from J, the junction kept 8 bases outside the gene matches. The length of the CDR3 is 17 residues.

The chain's CDR3 is CASSFGFSGPSTIRDSPLHF. The CDR3, as DNA: TGTGCCAGCAGTTTTGGGTTCTCCGGGCCGTCTACGATCCGTGATTCACCCCTCCACTTT. The chain links TRBV5-6 to TRBJ1-6; D gene uncertain. The CDR3 runs to 20 residues. The germline V gene encodes CDR1 SGHDT and CDR2 YYEEEE. Trimming took 5 bases from V and 8 from J, leaving 32 bases between them.

In its sample, this clonotype was seen many times. V and J are TRBV29-1 and TRBJ1-4; 7 nucleotides match TRBD1. This CDR3 comprises 13 residues. CDR1 is SQVTM, CDR2 ANQGSEA, per germline. The V and J ends lost 6 bases and 1 base, in that order; junction bases with no gene match: 2. For the CDR3, the DNA is TGCAGCGTAAGACAGGGAACTAATGAAAAACTGTTTTTT. Its protein product is CSVRQGTNEKLFF.

The genes are TRBV7-2 and TRBJ2-5, with D possibly TRBD2 on 6 matching bases. The V gene lost 4 bases and the J gene lost 5 bases, with 17 bases spanning the gap. CDR1 is SGHTA and CDR2 is FQGNSA in the germline V gene. The CDR3 consists of 15 residues. The CDR3 coding sequence is TGTGCCAGCAGCTCGGGACTGGCGATATGGGAGACCCAGTACTTC. Protein sequence: CASSSGLAIWETQYF.

This chain joins TRBV7-9 and TRBJ1-2; 9 nucleotides match TRBD1. The CDR3 consists of 15 residues. Per germline, CDR1 SEHNR and CDR2 FQNEAQ (reference sequence). Trimming at V came to 1 base and at J to 8 bases, leaving 8 bases not matched to a gene. CDR3 amino acids: CASSLESGTGKGYTF. The CDR3 DNA reads as TGTGCCAGCAGCTTAGAATCAGGGACAGGGAAAGGCTACACCTTC.

This rearrangement joins TRBV29-1 to TRBJ2-2; 9 bases map to TRBD2. J was trimmed by 4 bases and V by 5 bases; bases with no gene match: 11. Per germline, CDR1 SQVTM and CDR2 ANQGSEA. The CDR3 sequence is 16 residues long. CDR3 residues: CSVPGLAARGTGELFF. CDR3 in DNA: TGCAGCGTTCCGGGACTAGCAGCGCGAGGCACCGGGGAGCTGTTTTTT.

In regard to this clonotype: Being one base from a much bigger clone, this may be a read error. The chain has TRBV7-7 and TRBJ2-5; 11 bases are shared with TRBD2. Germline-derived CDR1 and CDR2 are SSHAT and FNYEAQ (reference sequence). The CDR3 extends over 14 amino acids. The CDR3 loop is CASSSGLAAGTQYF. Written as DNA, the CDR3 is TGTGCTAGCAGCTCGGGACTAGCGGCGGGGACCCAGTACTTC.

As concerns this clonotype: Compared with germline, one end of the junction differs, possibly owing to a read error. The V gene is TRBV25-1, the J gene TRBJ2-2, with TRBD2 matching 10 bases. The CDR3 runs 16 residues. The germline V gene encodes CDR1 MGHDK and CDR2 SYGVNS. The CDR3 DNA sequence: TGCGCCAGCGCCCAAGGACTAGCGGCAAACACCGGGGAGCTGTTTTTT. Protein product: CASAQGLAANTGELFF.